This TCR beta chain appears in the sequencing data of a study of T cell responses to AZD1222 COVID-19 vaccine. Produced via immunoSEQ multiplex PCR; TCRdb's table is partial and in-frame only. The sample has 150,000 to 200,000 clones, around 93% seen once. As to this clone: Its target is not known.

Overall study findings and caveats: Reportedly, nearly half the spike-specific TCRs target unmutated variant regions.

This receptor was identified in an adult in good health. This specimen consisted of peripheral blood, obtained on day 0 of AZD1222 vaccination.

The CDR3 region is CASSKNGESGGANVLTF. For the CDR3, the DNA is TGTGCCAGCAGCAAAAACGGGGAATCCGGTGGGGCCAACGTCCTGACTTTC. The rearrangement uses TRBV21-1 and TRBJ2-6; TRBD2, as called in the table, went unchecked against the DNA. TRBV21-1 is deemed a pseudogene. CDR3 length: 17 residues.